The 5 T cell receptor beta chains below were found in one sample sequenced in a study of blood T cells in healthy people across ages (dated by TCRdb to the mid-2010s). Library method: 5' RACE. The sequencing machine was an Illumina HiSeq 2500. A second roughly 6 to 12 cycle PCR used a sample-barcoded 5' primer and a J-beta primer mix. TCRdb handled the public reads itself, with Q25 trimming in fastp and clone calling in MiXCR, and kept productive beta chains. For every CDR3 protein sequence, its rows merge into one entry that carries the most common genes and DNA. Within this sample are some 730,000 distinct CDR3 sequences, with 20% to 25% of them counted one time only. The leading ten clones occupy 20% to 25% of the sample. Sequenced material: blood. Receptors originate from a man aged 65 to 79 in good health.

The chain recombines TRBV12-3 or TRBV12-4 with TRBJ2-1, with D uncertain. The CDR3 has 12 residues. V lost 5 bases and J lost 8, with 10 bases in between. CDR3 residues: CASSRWVDEQFF. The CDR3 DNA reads TGTGCCAGCAGTAGGTGGGTAGATGAGCAGTTCTTC.

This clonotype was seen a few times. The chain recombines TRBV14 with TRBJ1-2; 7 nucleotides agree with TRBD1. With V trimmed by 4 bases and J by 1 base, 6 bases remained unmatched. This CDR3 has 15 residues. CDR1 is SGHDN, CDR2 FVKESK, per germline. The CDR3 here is CASSRDYRGNYGYTF. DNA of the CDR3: TGTGCCAGCAGCCGAGACTACAGGGGTAACTATGGCTACACCTTC.

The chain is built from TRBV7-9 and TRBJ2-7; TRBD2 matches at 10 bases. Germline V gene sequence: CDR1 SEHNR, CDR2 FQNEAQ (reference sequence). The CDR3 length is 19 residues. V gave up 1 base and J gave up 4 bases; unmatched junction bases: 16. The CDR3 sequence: CASSLVGRTGTSVSYEQYF. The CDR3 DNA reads TGTGCCAGCAGCTTAGTGGGGAGGACCGGGACTAGCGTATCGTACGAGCAGTACTTC. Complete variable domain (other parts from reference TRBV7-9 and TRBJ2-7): DTGVSQNPRHKITKRGQNVTFRCDPISEHNRLYWYRQTLGQGPEFLTYFQNEAQLEKSRLLSDRFSAERPKGSFSTLEIQRTEQGDSAMYLCASSLVGRTGTSVSYEQYFGPGTRLTVT.

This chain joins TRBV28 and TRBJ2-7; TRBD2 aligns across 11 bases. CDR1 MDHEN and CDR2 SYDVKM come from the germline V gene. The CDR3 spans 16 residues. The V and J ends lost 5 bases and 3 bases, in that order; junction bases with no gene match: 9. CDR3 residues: CASSVSLAGGLYEQYF. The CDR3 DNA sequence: TGTGCCAGCAGTGTATCCCTAGCGGGGGGCCTCTACGAGCAGTACTTC. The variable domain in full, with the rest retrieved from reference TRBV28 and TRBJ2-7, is DVKVTQSSRYLVKRTGEKVFLECVQDMDHENMFWYRQDPGLGLRLIYFSYDVKMKEKGDIPEGYSVSREKKERFSLILESASTNQTSMYLCASSVSLAGGLYEQYFGPGTRLTVT.

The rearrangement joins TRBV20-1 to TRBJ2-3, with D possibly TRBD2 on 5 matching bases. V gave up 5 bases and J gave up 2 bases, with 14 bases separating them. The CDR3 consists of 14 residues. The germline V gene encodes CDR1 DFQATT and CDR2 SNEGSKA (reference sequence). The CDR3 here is CSAQDFRNTDTQYF. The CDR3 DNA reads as TGCAGTGCTCAGGACTTTCGGAACACAGATACGCAGTATTTT.